A selection of T cell receptor beta chains follows, all from one sample in a study of blood T cell repertoires in COVID-19. TCRdb keeps only in-frame clones here, not all; method: immunoSEQ multiplex PCR. The sample consists of approximately 67,000 clones, more than 75% of them appearing once. The sample was peripheral blood. Receptor source: a man aged 45-65 years with active COVID-19. The CDR3 runs from the conserved cysteine through the conserved F or W. A D gene is named only where the DNA matches it firmly.

.	TRBV6-5	CASSHRENTEAFF
TRBD1	TRBV6-5	CASSYSRTGGNYGYTF
TRBD1	TRBV28	CASSSHLRDRGQTQYF
.	TRBV5-1	CASSLGGTGELFF
.	TRBV28	CASSWDTWNGYTF
TRBD1	TRBV20-1	CSASQTGWGEQYF
TRBD1	TRBV19	CASSIGQGYSNQPQHF
TRBD2	TRBV28	CASSLRGGGEQYF
.	TRBV24-1	CATSDNAGVWGGYTF
TRBD1	TRBV5-6	CASSLTGDLNTEAFF
.	TRBV4-3	CASSQAGYMNTEAFF
TRBD1	TRBV4-3	CASSQNYISGGDEKLFF
TRBD1	TRBV30	CAYRTGKGKTQYF
TRBD1	TRBV6-2/TRBV6-3	CASSSIQGWTEAFF
.	TRBV28	CASTRVFEKLFF
TRBD1	TRBV4-3	CASSQVDRSYEQYF
.	TRBV7-5	CVRSRFQLAGGGYNEQFF
TRBD1	TRBV6-6	CASRDRMSSYEQYF
TRBD2	TRBV4-1	CASSHGTSGPLGTQYF
.	TRBV18	CASGGSLQETQYF
TRBD1	TRBV5-1	CASSSGQTEGIQYF
.	TRBV27	CASSLRTATNEKLFF
TRBD1	TRBV19	CASYDRGYGQPQHF
TRBD2	TRBV24-1	CATSDRLAGGPHEQYF
TRBD1	TRBV7-3	CASSPHTGDNQPQHF
.	TRBV30	CAWSAYLDPATGELFF
TRBD1	TRBV5-4	CASSSPGQGGNEKLFF
.	TRBV5-5	CASSLRTQNTEAFF
TRBD1	TRBV4-3	CASSQVGGQLNEKLFF
.	TRBV19	CASSISGAPAFF
TRBD1	TRBV7-2	CASTLRRDRGQLGGYTF